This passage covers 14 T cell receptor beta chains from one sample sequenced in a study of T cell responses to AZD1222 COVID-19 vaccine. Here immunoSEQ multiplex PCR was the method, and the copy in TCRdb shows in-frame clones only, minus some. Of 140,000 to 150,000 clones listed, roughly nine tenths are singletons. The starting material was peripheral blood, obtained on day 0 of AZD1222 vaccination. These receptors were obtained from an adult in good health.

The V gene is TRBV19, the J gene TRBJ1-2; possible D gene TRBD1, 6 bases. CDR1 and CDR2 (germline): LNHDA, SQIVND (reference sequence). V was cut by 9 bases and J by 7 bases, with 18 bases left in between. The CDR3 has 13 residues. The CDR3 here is CARSQGSECGYTF. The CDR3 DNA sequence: TGTGCCAGAAGCCAGGGGAGCGAGTGTGGCTACACCTTC.

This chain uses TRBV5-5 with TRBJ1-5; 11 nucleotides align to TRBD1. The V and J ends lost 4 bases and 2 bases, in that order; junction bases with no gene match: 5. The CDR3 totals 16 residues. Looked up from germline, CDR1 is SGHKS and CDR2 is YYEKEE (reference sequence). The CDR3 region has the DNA TGTGCCAGCAGCCTGGGACAGGGGGATCGCAATCAGCCCCAGCATTTT. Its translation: CASSLGQGDRNQPQHF.

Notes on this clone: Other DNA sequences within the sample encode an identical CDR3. The CDR3, as DNA: TGCGCCAGCAGCTTGGGACGGGCCTCTGGGGCCAACGTCCTGACTTTC. It translates to CASSLGRASGANVLTF. J is TRBJ2-6 and V is TRBV5-1; D call uncertain. This CDR3 is built from 16 residues. Germline loops: CDR1 SGHRS, CDR2 YFSETQ. The V gene lost 0 bases and the J gene lost 0 bases, with 7 bases spanning the gap.

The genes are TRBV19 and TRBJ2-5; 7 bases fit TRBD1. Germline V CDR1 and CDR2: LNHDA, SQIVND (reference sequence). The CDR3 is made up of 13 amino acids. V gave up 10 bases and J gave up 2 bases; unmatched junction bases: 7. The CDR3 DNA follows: TGTGCCACAGGACAGGCGACACAAGAGACCCAGTACTTC. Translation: CATGQATQETQYF. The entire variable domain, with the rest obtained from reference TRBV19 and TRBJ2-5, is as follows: DGGITQSPKYLFRKEGQNVTLSCEQNLNHDAMYWYRQDPGQGLRLIYYSQIVNDFQKGDIAEGYSVSREKKESFPLTVTSAQKNPTAFYLCATGQATQETQYFGPGTRLLVL.

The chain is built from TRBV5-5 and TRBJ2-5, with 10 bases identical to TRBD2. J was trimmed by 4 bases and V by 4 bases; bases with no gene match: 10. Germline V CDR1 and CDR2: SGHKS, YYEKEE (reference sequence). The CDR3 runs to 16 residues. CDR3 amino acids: CASSTQGLAGVETQYF. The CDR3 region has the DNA TGTGCCAGCAGCACCCAGGGGCTAGCGGGAGTAGAGACCCAGTACTTC.

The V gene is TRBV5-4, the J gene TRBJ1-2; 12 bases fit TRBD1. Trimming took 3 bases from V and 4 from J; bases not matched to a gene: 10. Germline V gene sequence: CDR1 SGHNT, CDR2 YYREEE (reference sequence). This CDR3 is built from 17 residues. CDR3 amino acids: CASSSGGTGGASYGYTF. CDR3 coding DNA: TGTGCCAGCAGCTCCGGGGGGACAGGGGGCGCGAGCTATGGCTACACCTTC. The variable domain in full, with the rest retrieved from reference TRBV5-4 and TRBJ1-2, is ETGVTQSPTHLIKTRGQQVTLRCSSQSGHNTVSWYQQALGQGPQFIFQYYREEENGRGNFPPRFSGLQFPNYSSELNVNALELDDSALYLCASSSGGTGGASYGYTFGSGTRLTVV.

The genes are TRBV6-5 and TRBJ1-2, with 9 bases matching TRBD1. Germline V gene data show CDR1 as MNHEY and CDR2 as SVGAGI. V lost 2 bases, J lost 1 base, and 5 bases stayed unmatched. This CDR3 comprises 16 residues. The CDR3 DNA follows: TGTGCCAGCAGTTACACTCGGACAGGGGTTAACTATGGCTACACCTTC. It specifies CASSYTRTGVNYGYTF.

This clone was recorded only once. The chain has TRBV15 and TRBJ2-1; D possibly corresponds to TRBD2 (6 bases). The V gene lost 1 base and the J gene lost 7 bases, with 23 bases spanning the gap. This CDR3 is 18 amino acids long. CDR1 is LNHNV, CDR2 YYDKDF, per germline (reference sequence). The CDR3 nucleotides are TGTGCCACCAGCAGAGGCCTTTCCGGGGCGGGACTTTTTAATGAGCAGTTCTTC. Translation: CATSRGLSGAGLFNEQFF.

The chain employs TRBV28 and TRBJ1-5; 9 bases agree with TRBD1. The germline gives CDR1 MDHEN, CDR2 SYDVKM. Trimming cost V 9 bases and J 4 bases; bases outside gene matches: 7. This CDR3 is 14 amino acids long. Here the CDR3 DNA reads TGTGCCAGTGGAACAGGGGGCAGGAATCAGCCCCAGCATTTT. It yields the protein CASGTGGRNQPQHF.

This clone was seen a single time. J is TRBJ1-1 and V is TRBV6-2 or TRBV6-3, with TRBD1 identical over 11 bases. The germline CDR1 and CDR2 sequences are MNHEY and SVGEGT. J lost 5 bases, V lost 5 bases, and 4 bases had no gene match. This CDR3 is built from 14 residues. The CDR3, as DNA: TGTGCCAGCAGTGGACAGGGGGCTGGTACTGAAGCTTTCTTT. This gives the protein CASSGQGAGTEAFF.

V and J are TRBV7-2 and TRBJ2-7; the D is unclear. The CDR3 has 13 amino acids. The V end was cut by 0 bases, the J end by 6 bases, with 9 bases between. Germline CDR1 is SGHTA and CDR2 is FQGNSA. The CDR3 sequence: CASSLALLGEQYF. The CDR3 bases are TGTGCCAGCAGCTTAGCGCTGTTAGGCGAGCAGTACTTC. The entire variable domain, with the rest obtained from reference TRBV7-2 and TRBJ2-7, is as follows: GAGVSQSPSNKVTEKGKDVELRCDPISGHTALYWYRQSLGQGLEFLIYFQGNSAPDKSGLPSDRFSAERTGGSVSTLTIQRTQQEDSAVYLCASSLALLGEQYFGPGTRLTVT.

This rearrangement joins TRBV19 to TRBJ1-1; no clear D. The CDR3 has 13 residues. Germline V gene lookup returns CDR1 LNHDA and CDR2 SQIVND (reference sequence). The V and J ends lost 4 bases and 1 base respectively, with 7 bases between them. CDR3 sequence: CASSTLQNTEAFF. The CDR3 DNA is TGTGCCAGTAGTACCTTACAGAACACTGAAGCTTTCTTT.

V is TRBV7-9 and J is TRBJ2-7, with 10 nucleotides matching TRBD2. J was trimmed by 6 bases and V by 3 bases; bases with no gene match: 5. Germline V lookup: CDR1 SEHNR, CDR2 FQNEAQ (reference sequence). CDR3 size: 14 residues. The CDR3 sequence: CASSFPGLASEQYF. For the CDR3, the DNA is TGTGCCAGCAGCTTCCCGGGACTAGCGTCCGAGCAGTACTTC. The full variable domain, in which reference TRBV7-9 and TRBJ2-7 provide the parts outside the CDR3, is DTGVSQNPRHKITKRGQNVTFRCDPISEHNRLYWYRQTLGQGPEFLTYFQNEAQLEKSRLLSDRFSAERPKGSFSTLEIQRTEQGDSAMYLCASSFPGLASEQYFGPGTRLTVT.

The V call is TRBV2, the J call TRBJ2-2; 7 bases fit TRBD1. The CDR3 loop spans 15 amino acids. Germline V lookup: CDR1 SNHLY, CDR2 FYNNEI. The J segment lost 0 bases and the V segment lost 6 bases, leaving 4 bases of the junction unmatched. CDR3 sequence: CASRKTGTNTGELFF. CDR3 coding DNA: TGTGCCAGCAGGAAGACAGGGACGAACACCGGGGAGCTGTTTTTT.